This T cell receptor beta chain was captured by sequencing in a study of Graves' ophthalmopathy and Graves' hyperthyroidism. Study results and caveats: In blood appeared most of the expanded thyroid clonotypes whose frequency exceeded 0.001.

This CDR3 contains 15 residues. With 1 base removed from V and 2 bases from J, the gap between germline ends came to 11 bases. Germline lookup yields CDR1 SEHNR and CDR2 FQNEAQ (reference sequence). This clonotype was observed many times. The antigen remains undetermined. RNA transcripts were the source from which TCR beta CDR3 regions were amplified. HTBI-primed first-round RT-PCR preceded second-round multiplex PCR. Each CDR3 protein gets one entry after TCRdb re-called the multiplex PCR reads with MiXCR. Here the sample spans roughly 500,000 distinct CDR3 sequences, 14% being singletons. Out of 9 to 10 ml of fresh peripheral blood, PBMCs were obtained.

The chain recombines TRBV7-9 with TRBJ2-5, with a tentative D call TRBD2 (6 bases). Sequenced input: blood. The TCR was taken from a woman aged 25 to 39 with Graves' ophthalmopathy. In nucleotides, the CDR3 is TGTGCCAGCAGCTTAGAGGGGCTAGCGCAAGAGACCCAGTACTTC. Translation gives CASSLEGLAQETQYF. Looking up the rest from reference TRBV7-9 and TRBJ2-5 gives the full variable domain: DTGVSQNPRHKITKRGQNVTFRCDPISEHNRLYWYRQTLGQGPEFLTYFQNEAQLEKSRLLSDRFSAERPKGSFSTLEIQRTEQGDSAMYLCASSLEGLAQETQYFGPGTRLLVL.